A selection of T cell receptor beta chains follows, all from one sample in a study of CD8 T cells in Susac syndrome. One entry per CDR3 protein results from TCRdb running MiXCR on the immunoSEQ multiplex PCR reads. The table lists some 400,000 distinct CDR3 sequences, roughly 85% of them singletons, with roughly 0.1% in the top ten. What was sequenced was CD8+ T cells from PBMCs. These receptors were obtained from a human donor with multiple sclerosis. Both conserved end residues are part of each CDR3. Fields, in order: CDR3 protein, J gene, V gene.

CDR3aa: CASSDHGGGAETQYF
j_gene: TRBJ2-5
v_gene: TRBV2

CDR3aa: CASSSELSGGGNNEQFF
j_gene: TRBJ2-1
v_gene: TRBV13

CDR3aa: CASSQEGGFGYTF
j_gene: TRBJ1-2
v_gene: TRBV3-1

CDR3aa: CASSSLGGGASYEQYF
j_gene: TRBJ2-7
v_gene: TRBV27

CDR3aa: CASSHVQGEKLFF
j_gene: TRBJ1-4
v_gene: TRBV4-1

CDR3aa: CASSKRGTEYNEQFF
j_gene: TRBJ2-1
v_gene: TRBV19

CDR3aa: CASSLWTSGIYEQYF
j_gene: TRBJ2-7
v_gene: TRBV4-1

CDR3aa: CASGGGLAGATQYF
j_gene: TRBJ2-3
v_gene: TRBV27

CDR3aa: CASSSRDTYTGELFF
j_gene: TRBJ2-2
v_gene: TRBV5-4

CDR3aa: CASSLLGGREAFF
j_gene: TRBJ1-1
v_gene: TRBV27

CDR3aa: CASSPEQGSDTQYF
j_gene: TRBJ2-3
v_gene: TRBV5-1

CDR3aa: CASSFQANYGYTF
j_gene: TRBJ1-2
v_gene: TRBV27

CDR3aa: CASSVSQGGTEAFF
j_gene: TRBJ1-1
v_gene: TRBV6-1

CDR3aa: CASSNGTGTGDEQYF
j_gene: TRBJ2-7
v_gene: TRBV5-1

CDR3aa: CASTIGAGAYEQYF
j_gene: TRBJ2-7
v_gene: TRBV28

CDR3aa: CASSSRLGRGYTF
j_gene: TRBJ1-2
v_gene: TRBV12-3/TRBV12-4

CDR3aa: CASKIQGDQYEQYF
j_gene: TRBJ2-7
v_gene: TRBV27

CDR3aa: CAWSVGRGLNEAFF
j_gene: TRBJ1-1
v_gene: TRBV30

CDR3aa: CASSNLYEQYF
j_gene: TRBJ2-7
v_gene: TRBV3-1

CDR3aa: CASSQDLKVTDTEAFF
j_gene: TRBJ1-1
v_gene: TRBV14

CDR3aa: CASSPGLAGVEQFF
j_gene: TRBJ2-1
v_gene: TRBV27

CDR3aa: CASSSNSGLSNQPQHF
j_gene: TRBJ1-5
v_gene: TRBV3-1

CDR3aa: CASSEYFSGDRGYGYTF
j_gene: TRBJ1-2
v_gene: TRBV25-1

CDR3aa: CASSQGIAGMNTGELFF
j_gene: TRBJ2-2
v_gene: TRBV4-2

CDR3aa: CASSGDRVITEAFF
j_gene: TRBJ1-1
v_gene: TRBV12-3/TRBV12-4

CDR3aa: CASSRDPGIGQPQHF
j_gene: TRBJ1-5
v_gene: TRBV5-5

CDR3aa: CASSIRDKDDYEQYF
j_gene: TRBJ2-7
v_gene: TRBV7-9

CDR3aa: CSVEDRGNTEAFF
j_gene: TRBJ1-1
v_gene: TRBV29-1

CDR3aa: CSASGTGGDEQYF
j_gene: TRBJ2-7
v_gene: TRBV20-1

CDR3aa: CASSLSGESEAFF
j_gene: TRBJ1-1
v_gene: TRBV5-6

CDR3aa: CASSPATRMDEQFF
j_gene: TRBJ2-1
v_gene: TRBV12-3/TRBV12-4

CDR3aa: CASSFSSSGDTEAFF
j_gene: TRBJ1-1
v_gene: TRBV11-2

CDR3aa: CASSQVWDGLISYEQYF
j_gene: TRBJ2-7
v_gene: TRBV4-1

CDR3aa: CASSVGGGMTYEQYF
j_gene: TRBJ2-7
v_gene: TRBV9

CDR3aa: CASSYVDTQYF
j_gene: TRBJ2-3
v_gene: TRBV27

CDR3aa: CSARDGHLMNTEAFF
j_gene: TRBJ1-1
v_gene: TRBV20-1

CDR3aa: CASSFSFGNQLQHF
j_gene: TRBJ1-5
v_gene: TRBV6-6

CDR3aa: CSGYRKETQYF
j_gene: TRBJ2-5
v_gene: TRBV29-1

CDR3aa: CASSLSGTGVPTSSYEQYF
j_gene: TRBJ2-7
v_gene: TRBV27

CDR3aa: CASSLSSLNEQFF
j_gene: TRBJ2-1
v_gene: TRBV7-6

CDR3aa: CASSLFSLQGNEKLFF
j_gene: TRBJ1-4
v_gene: TRBV7-9

CDR3aa: CASSLAGDGELFF
j_gene: TRBJ2-2
v_gene: TRBV5-4

CDR3aa: CASIRDRVFF
j_gene: TRBJ2-7
v_gene: TRBV2

CDR3aa: CASSQDDTLNTEAFF
j_gene: TRBJ1-1
v_gene: TRBV4-1

CDR3aa: CASSYDGGNTDTQYF
j_gene: TRBJ2-3
v_gene: TRBV6-5

CDR3aa: CASSPQRGAAYNEQFF
j_gene: TRBJ2-1
v_gene: TRBV5-4

CDR3aa: CASSPDGLGAFF
j_gene: TRBJ1-1
v_gene: TRBV5-1

CDR3aa: CATSTSWTDSYEQYF
j_gene: TRBJ2-7
v_gene: TRBV15

CDR3aa: CASSHPFGQGAYYEQYF
j_gene: TRBJ2-7
v_gene: TRBV4-1

CDR3aa: CAISFDRAGARSGNTIYF
j_gene: TRBJ1-3
v_gene: TRBV10-3

CDR3aa: CASSQEVKEQFF
j_gene: TRBJ2-1
v_gene: TRBV4-1

CDR3aa: CASSPTGTNSPLHF
j_gene: TRBJ1-6
v_gene: TRBV12-3/TRBV12-4

CDR3aa: CAISEETGQPLHF
j_gene: TRBJ1-6
v_gene: TRBV10-3

CDR3aa: CASSSTEASAKNIQYF
j_gene: TRBJ2-4
v_gene: TRBV7-9